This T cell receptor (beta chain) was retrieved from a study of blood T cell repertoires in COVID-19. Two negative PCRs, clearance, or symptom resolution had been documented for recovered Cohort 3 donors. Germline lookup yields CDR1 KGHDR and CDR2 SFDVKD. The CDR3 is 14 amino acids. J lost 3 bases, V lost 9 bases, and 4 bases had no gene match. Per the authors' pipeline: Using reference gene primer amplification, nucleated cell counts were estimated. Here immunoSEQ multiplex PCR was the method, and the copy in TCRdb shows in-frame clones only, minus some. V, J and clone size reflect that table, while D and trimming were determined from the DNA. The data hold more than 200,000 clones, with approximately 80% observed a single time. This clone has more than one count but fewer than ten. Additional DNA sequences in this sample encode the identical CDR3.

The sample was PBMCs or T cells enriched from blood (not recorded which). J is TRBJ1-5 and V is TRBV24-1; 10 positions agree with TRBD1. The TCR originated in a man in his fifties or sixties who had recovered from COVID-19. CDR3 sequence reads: CATSGTGDNQPQHF. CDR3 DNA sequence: TGTGCCACCTCCGGGACAGGGGACAATCAGCCCCAGCATTTT.